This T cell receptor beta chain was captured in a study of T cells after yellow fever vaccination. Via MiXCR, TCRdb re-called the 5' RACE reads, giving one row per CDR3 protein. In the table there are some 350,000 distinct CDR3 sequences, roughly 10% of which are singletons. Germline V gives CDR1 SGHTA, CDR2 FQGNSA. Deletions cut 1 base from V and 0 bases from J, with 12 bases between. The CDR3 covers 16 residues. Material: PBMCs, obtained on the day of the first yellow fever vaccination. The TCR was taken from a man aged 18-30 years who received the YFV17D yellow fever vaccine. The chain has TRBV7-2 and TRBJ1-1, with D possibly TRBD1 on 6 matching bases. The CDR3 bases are TGTGCCAGCAGCTTAGTCGGCGGGACATTGAACACTGAAGCTTTCTTT. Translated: CASSLVGGTLNTEAFF.